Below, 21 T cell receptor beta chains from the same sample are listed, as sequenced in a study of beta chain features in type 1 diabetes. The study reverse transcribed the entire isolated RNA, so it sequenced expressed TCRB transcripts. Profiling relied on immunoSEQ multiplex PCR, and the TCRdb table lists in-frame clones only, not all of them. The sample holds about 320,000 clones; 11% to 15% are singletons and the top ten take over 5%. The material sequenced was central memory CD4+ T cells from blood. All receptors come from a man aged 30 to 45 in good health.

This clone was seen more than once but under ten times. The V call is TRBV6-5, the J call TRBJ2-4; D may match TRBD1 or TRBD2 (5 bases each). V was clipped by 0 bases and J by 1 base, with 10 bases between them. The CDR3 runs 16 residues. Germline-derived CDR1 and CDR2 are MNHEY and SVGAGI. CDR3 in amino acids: CASSYSGPWAKNIQYF. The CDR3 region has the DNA TGTGCCAGCAGTTACTCGGGACCTTGGGCCAAAAACATTCAGTACTTC.

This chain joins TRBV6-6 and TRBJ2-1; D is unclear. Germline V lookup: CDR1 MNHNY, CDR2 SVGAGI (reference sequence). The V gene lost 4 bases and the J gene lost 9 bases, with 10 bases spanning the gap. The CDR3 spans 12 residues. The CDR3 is CASSSRLVEQFF. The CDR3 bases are TGTGCCAGCAGTTCCCGACTGGTTGAGCAGTTCTTC.

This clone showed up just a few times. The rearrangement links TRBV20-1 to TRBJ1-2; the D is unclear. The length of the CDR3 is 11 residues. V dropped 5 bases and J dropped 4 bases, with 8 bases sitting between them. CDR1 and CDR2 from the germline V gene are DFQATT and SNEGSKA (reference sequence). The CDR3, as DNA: TGCAGTGCTCCCGGCAGCTATGGCTACACCTTC. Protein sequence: CSAPGSYGYTF.

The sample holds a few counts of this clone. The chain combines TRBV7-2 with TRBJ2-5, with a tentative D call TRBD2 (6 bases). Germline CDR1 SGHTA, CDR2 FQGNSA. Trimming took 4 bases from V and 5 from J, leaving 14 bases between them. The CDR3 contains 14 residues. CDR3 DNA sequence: TGTGCCAGCAGCTATACCGGGAGAGCGGAGACCCAGTACTTC. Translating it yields CASSYTGRAETQYF.

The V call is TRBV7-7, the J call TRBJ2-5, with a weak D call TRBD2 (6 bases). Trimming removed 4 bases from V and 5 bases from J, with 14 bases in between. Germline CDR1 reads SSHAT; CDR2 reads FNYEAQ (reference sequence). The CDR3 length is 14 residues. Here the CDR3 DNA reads TGTGCCAGCAGCTCCGGACTACCGTCTGAGACCCAGTACTTC. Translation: CASSSGLPSETQYF.

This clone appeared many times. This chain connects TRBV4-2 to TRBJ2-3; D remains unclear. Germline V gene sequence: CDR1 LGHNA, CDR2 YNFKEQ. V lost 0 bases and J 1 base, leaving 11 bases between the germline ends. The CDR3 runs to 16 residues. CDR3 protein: CASSQEAPPRTDTQYF. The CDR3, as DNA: TGTGCCAGCAGCCAAGAAGCCCCCCCCCGCACAGATACGCAGTATTTT.

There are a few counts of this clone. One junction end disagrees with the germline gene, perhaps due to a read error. The CDR3 region is CASSLAGLETQYF. CDR3 DNA sequence: TGTGCTAGCAGCTTAGCCGGGCTTGAGACCCAGTACTTC. V and J are TRBV7-7 and TRBJ2-5; D not certain. Germline V gene sequence: CDR1 SSHAT, CDR2 FNYEAQ (reference sequence). There are 13 residues in the CDR3.

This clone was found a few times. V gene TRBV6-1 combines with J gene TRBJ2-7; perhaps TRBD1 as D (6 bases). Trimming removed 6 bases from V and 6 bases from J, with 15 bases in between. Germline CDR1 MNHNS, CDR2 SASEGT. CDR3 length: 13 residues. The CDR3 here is CASSILDSGEQYV. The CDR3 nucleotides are TGTGCCAGCAGCATCCTGGACAGCGGCGAGCAGTACGTC.

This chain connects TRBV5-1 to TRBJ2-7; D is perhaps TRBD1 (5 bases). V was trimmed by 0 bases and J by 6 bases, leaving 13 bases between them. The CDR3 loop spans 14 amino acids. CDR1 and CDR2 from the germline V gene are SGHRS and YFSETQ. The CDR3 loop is CASSLELQVREQYV. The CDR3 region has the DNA TGCGCCAGCAGCTTGGAATTACAGGTACGCGAGCAGTACGTC.

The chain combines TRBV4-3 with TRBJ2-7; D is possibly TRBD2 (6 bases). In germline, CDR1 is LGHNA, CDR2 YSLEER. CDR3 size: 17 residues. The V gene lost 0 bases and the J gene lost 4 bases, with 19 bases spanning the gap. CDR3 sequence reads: CASSQERSRTGGYEQYV. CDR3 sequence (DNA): TGCGCCAGCAGCCAAGAGAGGTCCAGGACTGGAGGGTACGAGCAGTACGTC.

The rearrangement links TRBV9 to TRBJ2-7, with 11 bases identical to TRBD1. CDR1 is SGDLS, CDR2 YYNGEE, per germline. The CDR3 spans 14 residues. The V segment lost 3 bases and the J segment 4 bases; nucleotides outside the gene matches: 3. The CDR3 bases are TGTGCCAGCAGCGCCCGGGACAGGGGGTACGAGCAGTACTTC. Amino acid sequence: CASSARDRGYEQYF.

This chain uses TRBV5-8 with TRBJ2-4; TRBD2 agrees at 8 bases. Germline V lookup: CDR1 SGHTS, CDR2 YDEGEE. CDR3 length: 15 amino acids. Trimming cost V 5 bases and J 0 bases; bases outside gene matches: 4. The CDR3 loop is CASRRGGRAKNIQYF. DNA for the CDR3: TGTGCCAGCAGACGGGGGGGGCGAGCCAAAAACATTCAGTACTTC. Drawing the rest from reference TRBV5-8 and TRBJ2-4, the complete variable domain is EAGVTQSPTHLIKTRGQQATLRCSPISGHTSVYWYQQALGLGLQFLLWYDEGEERNRGNFPPRFSGRQFPNYSSELNVNALELEDSALYLCASRRGGRAKNIQYFGAGTRLSVL.

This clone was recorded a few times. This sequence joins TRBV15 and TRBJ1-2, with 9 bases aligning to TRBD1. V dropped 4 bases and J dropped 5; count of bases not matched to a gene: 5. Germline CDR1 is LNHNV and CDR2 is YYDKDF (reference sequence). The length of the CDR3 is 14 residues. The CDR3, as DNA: TGTGCCACCAGCATGACAGGGGGGGTATATGGCTACACCTTC. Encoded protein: CATSMTGGVYGYTF.

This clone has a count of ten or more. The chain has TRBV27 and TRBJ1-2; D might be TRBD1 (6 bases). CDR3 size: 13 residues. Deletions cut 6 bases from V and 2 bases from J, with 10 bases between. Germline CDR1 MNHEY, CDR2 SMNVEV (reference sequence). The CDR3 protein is CASRAGVNYGYTF. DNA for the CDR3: TGTGCCAGCAGAGCAGGGGTCAACTATGGCTACACCTTC.

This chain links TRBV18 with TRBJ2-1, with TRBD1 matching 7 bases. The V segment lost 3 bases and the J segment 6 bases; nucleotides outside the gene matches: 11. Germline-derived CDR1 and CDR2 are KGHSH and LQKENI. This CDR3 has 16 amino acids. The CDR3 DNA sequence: TGTGCCAGCTCACCTGACAGAAAACAGGGGTTCAATGAGCAGTTCTTC. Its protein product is CASSPDRKQGFNEQFF.

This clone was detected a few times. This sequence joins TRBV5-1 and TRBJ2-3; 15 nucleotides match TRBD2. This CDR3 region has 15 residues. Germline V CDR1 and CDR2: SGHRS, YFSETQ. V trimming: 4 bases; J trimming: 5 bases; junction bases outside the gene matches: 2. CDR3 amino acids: CASSKGLAGGDTQYF. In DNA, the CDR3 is TGCGCCAGCAGCAAGGGACTAGCGGGGGGAGATACGCAGTATTTT.

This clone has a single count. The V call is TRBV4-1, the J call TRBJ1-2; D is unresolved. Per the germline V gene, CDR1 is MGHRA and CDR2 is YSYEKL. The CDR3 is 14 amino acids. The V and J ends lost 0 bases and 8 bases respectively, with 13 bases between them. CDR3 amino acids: CASSQDARDWGYTF. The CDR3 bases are TGCGCCAGCAGCCAAGATGCCCGGGATTGGGGCTACACCTTC.

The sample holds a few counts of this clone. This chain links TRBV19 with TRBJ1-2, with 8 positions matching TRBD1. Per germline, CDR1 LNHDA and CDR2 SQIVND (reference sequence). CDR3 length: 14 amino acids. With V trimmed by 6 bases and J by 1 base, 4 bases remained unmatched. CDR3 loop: CASSRGLLNYGYTF. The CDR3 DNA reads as TGTGCCAGTAGCAGGGGGCTACTTAACTATGGCTACACCTTC.

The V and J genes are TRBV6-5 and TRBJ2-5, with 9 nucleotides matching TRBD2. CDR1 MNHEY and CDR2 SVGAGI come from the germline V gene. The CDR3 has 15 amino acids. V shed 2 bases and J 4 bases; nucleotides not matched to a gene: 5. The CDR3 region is CASSYLTSGRETQYF. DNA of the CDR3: TGTGCCAGCAGTTACCTGACTAGCGGCAGAGAGACCCAGTACTTC.

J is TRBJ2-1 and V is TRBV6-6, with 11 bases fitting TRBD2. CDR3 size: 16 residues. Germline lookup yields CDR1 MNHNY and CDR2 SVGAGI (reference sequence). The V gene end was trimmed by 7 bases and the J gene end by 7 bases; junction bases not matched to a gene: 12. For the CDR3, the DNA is TGTGCCAGCACCAGAGGTAGCGGGAGGGCCGGGAATGAGCAGTTCTTC. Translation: CASTRGSGRAGNEQFF.

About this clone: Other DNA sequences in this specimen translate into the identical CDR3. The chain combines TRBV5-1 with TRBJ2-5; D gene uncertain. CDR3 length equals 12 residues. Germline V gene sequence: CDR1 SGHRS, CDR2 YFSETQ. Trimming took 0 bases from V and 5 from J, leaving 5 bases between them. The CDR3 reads CASSLGAETQYF. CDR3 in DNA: TGCGCCAGCAGCTTGGGGGCCGAGACCCAGTACTTC.